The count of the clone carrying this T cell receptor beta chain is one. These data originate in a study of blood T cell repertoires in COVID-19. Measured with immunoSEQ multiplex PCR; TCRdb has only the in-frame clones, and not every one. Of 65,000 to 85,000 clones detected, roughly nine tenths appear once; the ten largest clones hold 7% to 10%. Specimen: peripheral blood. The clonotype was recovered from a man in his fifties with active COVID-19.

CDR3 nucleotides: TGTGCCAGCAGCCAGGGACAGGGCCGGAAAGCTTTCTTT. This gives the protein CASSQGQGRKAFF. The genes are TRBV3-1 (or the pseudogene TRBV3-2) and TRBJ1-1, with 9 nucleotides matching TRBD1. CDR1 LGHDT and CDR2 YNNKEL come from the germline V gene (reference sequence). CDR3 length: 13 residues. The trim removed 3 bases at V and 9 bases at J, leaving 5 bases unmatched.